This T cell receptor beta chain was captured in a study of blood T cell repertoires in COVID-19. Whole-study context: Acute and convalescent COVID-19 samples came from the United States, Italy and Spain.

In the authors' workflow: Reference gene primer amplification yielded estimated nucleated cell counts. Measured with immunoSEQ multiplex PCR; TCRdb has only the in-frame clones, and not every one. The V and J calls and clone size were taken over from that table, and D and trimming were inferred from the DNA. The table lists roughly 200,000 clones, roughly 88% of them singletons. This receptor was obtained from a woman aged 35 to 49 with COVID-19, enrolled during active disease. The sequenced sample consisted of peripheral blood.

The CDR3 sequence: CASSLGTVKGDTQYF. CDR3 in DNA: TGTGCCAGCAGCCTCGGGACAGTTAAGGGAGATACGCAGTATTTT. V gene TRBV7-3 combines with J gene TRBJ2-3, with 7 bases fitting TRBD1. V gave up 5 bases and J gave up 5 bases; unmatched junction bases: 10. Germline lookup yields CDR1 SGHTA and CDR2 FQGTGA. The CDR3 is 15 residues long.